This T cell receptor beta chain was obtained from a study of CD8 T cells in Susac syndrome. V was cut by 5 bases and J by 1 base, with 16 bases left in between. This CDR3 is 16 amino acids long. Germline V gene data show CDR1 as MNHEY and CDR2 as SVGEGT. RNA amounts of about 0.45 to 1 ug underwent reverse transcription with random hexamers. TCRdb re-called the immunoSEQ multiplex PCR reads through MiXCR, storing one row per CDR3 protein. The sample records some 300,000 distinct CDR3 sequences, approximately 91% being singletons. The gene calls are TRBV6-2 or TRBV6-3 and TRBJ2-3; the D call may be TRBD1 or TRBD2 (7 bases each). The TCR sequence derives from a human donor with multiple sclerosis. Sequencing input: CD8+ T cells from PBMCs. DNA of the CDR3: TGTGCCAGCAGTCCCCCGGCAGGGGGGGGCACAGATACGCAGTATTTT. Protein product: CASSPPAGGGTDTQYF.